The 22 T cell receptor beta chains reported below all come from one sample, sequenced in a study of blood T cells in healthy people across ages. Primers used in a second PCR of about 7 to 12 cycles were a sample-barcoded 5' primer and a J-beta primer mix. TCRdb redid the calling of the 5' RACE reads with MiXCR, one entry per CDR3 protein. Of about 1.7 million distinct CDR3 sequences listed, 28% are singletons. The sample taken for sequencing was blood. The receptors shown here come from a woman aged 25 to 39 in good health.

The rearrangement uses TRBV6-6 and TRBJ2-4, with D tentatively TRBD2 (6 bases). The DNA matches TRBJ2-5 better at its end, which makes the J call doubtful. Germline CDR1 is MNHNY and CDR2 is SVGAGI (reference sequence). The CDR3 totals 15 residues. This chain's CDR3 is CASSYGGAQTKTQYF. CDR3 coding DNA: TGTGCCAGCAGTTACGGCGGGGCGCAGACGAAGACCCAGTACTTC.

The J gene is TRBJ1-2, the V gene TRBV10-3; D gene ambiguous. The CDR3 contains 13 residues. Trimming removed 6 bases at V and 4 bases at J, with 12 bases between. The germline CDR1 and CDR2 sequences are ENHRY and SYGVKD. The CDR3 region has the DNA TGTGCCATCAGGGAAGGTGCGGGCTATGGCTACACCTTC. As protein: CAIREGAGYGYTF.

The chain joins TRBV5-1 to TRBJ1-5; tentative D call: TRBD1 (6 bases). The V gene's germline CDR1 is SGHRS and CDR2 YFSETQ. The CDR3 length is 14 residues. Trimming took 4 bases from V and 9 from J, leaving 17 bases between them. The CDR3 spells CASSTGTAQAPQHF. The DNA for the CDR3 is TGCGCCAGCAGCACAGGGACCGCTCAGGCGCCCCAGCATTTT. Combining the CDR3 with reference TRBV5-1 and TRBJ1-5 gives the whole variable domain KAGVTQTPRYLIKTRGQQVTLSCSPISGHRSVSWYQQTPGQGLQFLFEYFSETQRNKGNFPGRFSGRQFSNSRSEMNVSTLELGDSALYLCASSTGTAQAPQHFGDGTRLSIL.

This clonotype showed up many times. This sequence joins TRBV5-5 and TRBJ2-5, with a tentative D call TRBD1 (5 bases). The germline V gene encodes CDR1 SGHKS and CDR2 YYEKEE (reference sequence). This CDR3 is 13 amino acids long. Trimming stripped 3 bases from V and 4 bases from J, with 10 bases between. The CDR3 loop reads CASSSYRRETQYF. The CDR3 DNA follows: TGTGCCAGCAGCTCCTACAGGAGAGAGACCCAGTACTTC.

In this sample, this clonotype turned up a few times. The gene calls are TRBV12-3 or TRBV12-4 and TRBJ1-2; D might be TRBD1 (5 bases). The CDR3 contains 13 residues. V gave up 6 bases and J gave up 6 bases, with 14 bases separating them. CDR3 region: CASSRTPGDGYTF. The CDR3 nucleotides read TGTGCCAGCAGCCGGACTCCGGGGGATGGCTACACCTTC.

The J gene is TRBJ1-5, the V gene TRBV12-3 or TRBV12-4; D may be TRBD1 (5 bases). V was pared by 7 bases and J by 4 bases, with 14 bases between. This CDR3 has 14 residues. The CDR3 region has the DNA TGTGCCAGCACCGCGACAGAGATTAATCAGCCCCAGCATTTT. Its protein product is CASTATEINQPQHF.

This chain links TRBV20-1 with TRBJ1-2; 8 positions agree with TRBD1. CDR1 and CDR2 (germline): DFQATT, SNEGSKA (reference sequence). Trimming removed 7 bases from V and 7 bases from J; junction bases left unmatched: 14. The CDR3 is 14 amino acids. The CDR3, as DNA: TGCAGTGTCCGTGCCGGACAGGGACCTTTTGGCTACACCTTC. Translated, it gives CSVRAGQGPFGYTF.

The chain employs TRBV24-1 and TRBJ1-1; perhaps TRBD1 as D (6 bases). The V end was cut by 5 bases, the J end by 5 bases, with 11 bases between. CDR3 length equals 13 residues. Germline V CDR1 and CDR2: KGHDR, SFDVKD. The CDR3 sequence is CATSAGVRTEAFF. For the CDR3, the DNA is TGTGCCACCAGTGCAGGGGTAAGGACTGAAGCTTTCTTT.

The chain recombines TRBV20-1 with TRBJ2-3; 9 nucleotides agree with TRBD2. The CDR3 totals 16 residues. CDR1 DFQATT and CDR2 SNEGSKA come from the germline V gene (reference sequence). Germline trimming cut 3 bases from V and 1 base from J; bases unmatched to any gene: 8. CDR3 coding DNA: TGCAGTGCTAGGCCTATAGCGGGAGATGGCACAGATACGCAGTATTTT. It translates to CSARPIAGDGTDTQYF.

CDR3 loop: CSVQGGYSQETQYF. CDR3 coding DNA: TGCAGCGTTCAAGGGGGGTACAGCCAAGAGACCCAGTACTTC. The genes are TRBV29-1 and TRBJ2-5; possibly TRBD1 or TRBD2 for D (6 bases each). CDR1 is SQVTM and CDR2 is ANQGSEA in the germline V gene. Trimming removed 5 bases at V and 1 base at J, with 14 bases between. CDR3 size: 14 residues. Drawing the rest from reference TRBV29-1 and TRBJ2-5, the complete variable domain is SAVISQKPSRDICQRGTSLTIQCQVDSQVTMMFWYRQQPGQSLTLIATANQGSEATYESGFVIDKFPISRPNLTFSTLTVSNMSPEDSSIYLCSVQGGYSQETQYFGPGTRLLVL.

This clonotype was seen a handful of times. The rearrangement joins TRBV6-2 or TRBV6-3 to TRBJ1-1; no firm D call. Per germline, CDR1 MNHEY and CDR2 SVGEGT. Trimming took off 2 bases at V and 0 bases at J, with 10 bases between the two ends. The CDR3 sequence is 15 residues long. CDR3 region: CASSYRGGLNTEAFF. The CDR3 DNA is TGTGCCAGCAGTTACCGGGGAGGGTTGAACACTGAAGCTTTCTTT.

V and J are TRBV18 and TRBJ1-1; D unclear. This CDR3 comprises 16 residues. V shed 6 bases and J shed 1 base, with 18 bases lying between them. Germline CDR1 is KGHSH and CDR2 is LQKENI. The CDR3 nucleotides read TGTGCCAGCTCCTTGGGGAACGGCCGGTGGAACACTGAAGCTTTCTTT. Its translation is CASSLGNGRWNTEAFF.

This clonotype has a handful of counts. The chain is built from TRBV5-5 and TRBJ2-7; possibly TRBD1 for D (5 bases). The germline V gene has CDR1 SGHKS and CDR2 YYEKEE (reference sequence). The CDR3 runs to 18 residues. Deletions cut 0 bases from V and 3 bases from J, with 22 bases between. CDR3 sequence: CASSLDATAGLAFYEQYF. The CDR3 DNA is TGTGCCAGCAGCTTGGACGCCACTGCAGGGTTGGCCTTCTACGAGCAGTACTTC.

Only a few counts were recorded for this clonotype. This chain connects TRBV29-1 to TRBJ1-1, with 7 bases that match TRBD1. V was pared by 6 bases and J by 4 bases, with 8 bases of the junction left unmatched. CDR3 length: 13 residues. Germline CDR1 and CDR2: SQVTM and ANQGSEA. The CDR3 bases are TGCAGCGTGGTGGGACAGTGGGTCACTGAAGCTTTCTTT. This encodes CSVVGQWVTEAFF.

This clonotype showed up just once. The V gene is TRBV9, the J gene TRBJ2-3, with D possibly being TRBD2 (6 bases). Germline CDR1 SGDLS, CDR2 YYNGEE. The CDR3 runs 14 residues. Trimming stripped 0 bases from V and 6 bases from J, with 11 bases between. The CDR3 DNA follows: TGTGCCAGCAGCGTAGCCGGGAGAGAGGATACGCAGTATTTT. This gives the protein CASSVAGREDTQYF.

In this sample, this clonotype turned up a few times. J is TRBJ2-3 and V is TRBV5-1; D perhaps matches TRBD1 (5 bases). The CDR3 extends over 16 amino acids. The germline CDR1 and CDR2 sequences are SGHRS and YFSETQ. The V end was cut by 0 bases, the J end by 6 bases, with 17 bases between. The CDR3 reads CASSLAGLGPQDTQYF. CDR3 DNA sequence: TGCGCCAGCAGCTTGGCCGGTTTGGGGCCTCAGGATACGCAGTATTTT.

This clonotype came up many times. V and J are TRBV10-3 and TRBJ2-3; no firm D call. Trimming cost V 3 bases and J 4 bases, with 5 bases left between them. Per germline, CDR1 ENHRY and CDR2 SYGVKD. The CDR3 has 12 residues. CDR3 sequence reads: CAISDNSDTQYF. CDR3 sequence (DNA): TGTGCCATCAGTGACAACTCAGATACGCAGTATTTT.

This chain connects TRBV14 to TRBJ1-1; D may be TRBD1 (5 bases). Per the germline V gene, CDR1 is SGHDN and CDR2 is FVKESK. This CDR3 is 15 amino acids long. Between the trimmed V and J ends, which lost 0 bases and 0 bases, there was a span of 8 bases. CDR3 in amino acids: CASSQDQGLNTEAFF. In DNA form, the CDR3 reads TGTGCCAGCAGCCAAGACCAGGGTTTGAACACTGAAGCTTTCTTT.

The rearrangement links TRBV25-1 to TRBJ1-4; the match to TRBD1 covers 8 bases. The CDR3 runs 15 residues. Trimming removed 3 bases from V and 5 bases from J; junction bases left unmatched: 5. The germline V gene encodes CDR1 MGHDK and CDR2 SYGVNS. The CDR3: CASSDDRGSNEKLFF. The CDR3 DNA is TGTGCCAGCAGTGACGACAGGGGCTCCAATGAAAAACTGTTTTTT.

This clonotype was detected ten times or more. The CDR3 is CASSFGTASSYEQYF. The CDR3, as DNA: TGTGCCAGCAGCTTCGGGACAGCCAGCTCCTACGAGCAGTACTTC. The chain uses TRBV7-2 and TRBJ2-7, with TRBD1 matching over 7 bases. J gave up 0 bases and V 3 bases, and 5 bases lay outside the gene matches. The CDR3 length is 15 residues. Germline V lookup: CDR1 SGHTA, CDR2 FQGNSA.

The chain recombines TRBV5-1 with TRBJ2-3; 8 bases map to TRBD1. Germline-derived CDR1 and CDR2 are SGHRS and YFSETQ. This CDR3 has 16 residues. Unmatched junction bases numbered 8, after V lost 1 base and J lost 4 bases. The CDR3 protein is CASSLSGQQGADTQYF. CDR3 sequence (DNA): TGCGCCAGCAGCTTGAGTGGGCAACAGGGGGCAGATACGCAGTATTTT.

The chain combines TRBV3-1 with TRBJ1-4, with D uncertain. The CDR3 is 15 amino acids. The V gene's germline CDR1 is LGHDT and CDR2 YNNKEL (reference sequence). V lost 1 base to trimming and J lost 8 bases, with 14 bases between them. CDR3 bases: TGTGCCAGCAGCCAAGCAGGCCGCAGTAAAGAAAAACTGTTTTTT. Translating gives CASSQAGRSKEKLFF.